This TCR beta chain was observed in a study of shared clonotypes between healthy human individuals. The naive CD8 fraction comprised CD45RO-negative cells positively selected for CCR7 and excluded terminally differentiated effector memory CD45RA+ cells. Study conclusions and caveats: Generation probability values for non-shared clonotypes were lower than those for clonotypes shared by all four donors. Sample collection involved blood only; tissue repertoires are likely different.

Authors' analysis steps: There were no quality scores in the junction-only immunoSEQ sequences, so filtering differed. TCRdb's copy holds only in-frame clones and misses some; the assay was immunoSEQ multiplex PCR. V and J calls and clone size are copied from that table; D and trimming were computed from the DNA. Of about 2.1 million clones in the sample, about 93% were seen once. With respect to this clone: Its specificity is not known.

The receptor comes from a man in his late teens or twenties in good health. Some clones in this sample may be carry-over from other donors' samples. Sequencing used naive CD8+ T cells from PBMCs.

The CDR3 region has the DNA TGTGCCAGCAGCCGTGTACAGGGGAACACCGGGGAGCTGTTTTTT. Translating it yields CASSRVQGNTGELFF. This sequence joins TRBV4-2 and TRBJ2-2, with D possibly being TRBD1 (6 bases). V was clipped by 4 bases and J by 1 base, with 10 bases between them. The germline CDR1 and CDR2 sequences are LGHNA and YNFKEQ. The length of the CDR3 is 15 residues.